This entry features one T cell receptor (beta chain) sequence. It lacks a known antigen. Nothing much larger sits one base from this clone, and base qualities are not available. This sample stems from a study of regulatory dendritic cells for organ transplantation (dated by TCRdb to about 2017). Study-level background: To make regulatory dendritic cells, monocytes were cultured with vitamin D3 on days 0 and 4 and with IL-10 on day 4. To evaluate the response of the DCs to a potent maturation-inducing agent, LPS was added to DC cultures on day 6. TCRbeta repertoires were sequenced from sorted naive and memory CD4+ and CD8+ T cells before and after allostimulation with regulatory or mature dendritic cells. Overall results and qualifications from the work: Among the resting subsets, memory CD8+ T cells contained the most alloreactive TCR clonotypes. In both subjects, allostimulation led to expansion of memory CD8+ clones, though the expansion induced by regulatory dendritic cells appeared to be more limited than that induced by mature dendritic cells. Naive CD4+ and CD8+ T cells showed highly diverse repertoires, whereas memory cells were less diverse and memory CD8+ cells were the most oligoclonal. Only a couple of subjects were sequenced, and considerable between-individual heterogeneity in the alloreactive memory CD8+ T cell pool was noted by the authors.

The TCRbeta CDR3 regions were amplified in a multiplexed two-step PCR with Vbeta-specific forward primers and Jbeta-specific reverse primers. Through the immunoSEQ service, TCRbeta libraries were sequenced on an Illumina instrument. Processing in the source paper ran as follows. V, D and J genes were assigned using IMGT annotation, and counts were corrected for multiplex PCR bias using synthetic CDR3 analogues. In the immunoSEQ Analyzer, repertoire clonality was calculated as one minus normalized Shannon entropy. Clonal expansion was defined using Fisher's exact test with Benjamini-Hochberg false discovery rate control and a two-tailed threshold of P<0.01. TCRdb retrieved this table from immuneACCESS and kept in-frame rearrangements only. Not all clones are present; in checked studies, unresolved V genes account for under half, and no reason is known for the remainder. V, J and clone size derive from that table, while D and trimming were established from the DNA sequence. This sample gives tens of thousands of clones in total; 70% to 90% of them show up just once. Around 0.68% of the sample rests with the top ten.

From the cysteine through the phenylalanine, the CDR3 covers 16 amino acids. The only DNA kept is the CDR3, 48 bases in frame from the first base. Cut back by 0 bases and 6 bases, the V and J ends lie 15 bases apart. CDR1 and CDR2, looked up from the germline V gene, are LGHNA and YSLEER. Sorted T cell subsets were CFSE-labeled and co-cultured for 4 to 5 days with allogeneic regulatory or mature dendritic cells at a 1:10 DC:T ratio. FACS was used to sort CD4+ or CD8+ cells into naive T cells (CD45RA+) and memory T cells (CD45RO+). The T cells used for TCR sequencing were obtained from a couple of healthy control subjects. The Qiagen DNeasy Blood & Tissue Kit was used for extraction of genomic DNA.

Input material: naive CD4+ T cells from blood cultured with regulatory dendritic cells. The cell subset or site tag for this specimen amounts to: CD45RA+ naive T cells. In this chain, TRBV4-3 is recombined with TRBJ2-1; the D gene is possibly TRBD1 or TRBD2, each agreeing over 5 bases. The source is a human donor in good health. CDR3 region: CASSQEPGRRANEQFF. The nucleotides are TGCGCCAGCAGCCAAGAGCCGGGACGTCGGGCCAATGAGCAGTTCTTC.